The clone carrying this T cell receptor (beta chain) was detected only once. RNA totalling roughly 0.45 to 1 ug underwent reverse transcription with random hexamers. TCRdb recomputed calls from the immunoSEQ multiplex PCR reads with MiXCR, one row per CDR3 protein. The data show under 200,000 distinct CDR3 sequences, approximately 95% seen once. With 0 bases removed from V and 4 bases from J, the gap between germline ends came to 7 bases. The CDR3 is made up of 13 amino acids. Germline CDR1 reads SGHDT; CDR2 reads YYEEEE. This specimen comes from a study of CD8 T cells in Susac syndrome. The chain uses TRBV5-6 and TRBJ2-5; weak D call: TRBD1 (5 bases). The sample consisted of CD4+ T cells from PBMCs. This receptor was obtained from a human donor in good health. This chain's CDR3 is CASSLEGSETQYF. As DNA, the CDR3 is TGTGCCAGCAGCTTGGAGGGGTCAGAGACCCAGTACTTC.